The entry that follows covers one T cell receptor beta chain sequence. The CDR3 is 13 amino acids. The V segment lost 6 bases and the J segment 7 bases; nucleotides outside the gene matches: 5. Germline V gives CDR1 SGHRS, CDR2 YFSETQ. The record originates from a study of cytomegalovirus exposure and HLA in healthy donors. In the PCR, 60 Vbeta and 13 Jbeta primers were used. Data came from immunoSEQ multiplex PCR; TCRdb stores just in-frame clones and leaves some out. The table records roughly 77,000 clones, 9.5% to 13% of them present only once. The sequence was obtained from a man aged 60-69 years in good health and CMV-seropositive. Sequenced sample: PBMCs. The V call is TRBV5-1, the J call TRBJ2-1; TRBD1 matches at 9 bases. CDR3: CASKTGGLNEQFF. CDR3 nucleotides: TGCGCCAGCAAGACAGGGGGACTGAATGAGCAGTTCTTC.